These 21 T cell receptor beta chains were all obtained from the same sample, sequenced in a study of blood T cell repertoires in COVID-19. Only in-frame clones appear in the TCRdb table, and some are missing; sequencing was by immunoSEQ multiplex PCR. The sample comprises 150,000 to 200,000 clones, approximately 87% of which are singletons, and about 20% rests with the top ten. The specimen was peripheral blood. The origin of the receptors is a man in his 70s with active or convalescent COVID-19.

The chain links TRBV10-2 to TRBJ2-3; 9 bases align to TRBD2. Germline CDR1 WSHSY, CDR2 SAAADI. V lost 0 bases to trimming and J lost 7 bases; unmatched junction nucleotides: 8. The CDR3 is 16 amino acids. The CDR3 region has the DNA TGCGCCAGCAGTGAGTCCCATAGCGGGAGATTTTATACGCAGTATTTT. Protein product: CASSESHSGRFYTQYF.

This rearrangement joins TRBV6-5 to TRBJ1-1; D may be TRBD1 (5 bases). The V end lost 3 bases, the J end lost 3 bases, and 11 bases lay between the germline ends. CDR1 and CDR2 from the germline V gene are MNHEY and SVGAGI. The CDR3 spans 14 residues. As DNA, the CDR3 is TGTGCCAGCAGTTATAACAGACAGTACACTGAAGCTTTCTTT. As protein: CASSYNRQYTEAFF.

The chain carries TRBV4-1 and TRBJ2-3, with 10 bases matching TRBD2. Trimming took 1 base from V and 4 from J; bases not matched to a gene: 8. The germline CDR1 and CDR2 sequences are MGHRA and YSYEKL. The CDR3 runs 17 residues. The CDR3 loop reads CASSQGSGGSFADTQYF. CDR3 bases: TGCGCCAGCAGCCAAGGTAGCGGGGGGAGTTTCGCAGATACGCAGTATTTT.

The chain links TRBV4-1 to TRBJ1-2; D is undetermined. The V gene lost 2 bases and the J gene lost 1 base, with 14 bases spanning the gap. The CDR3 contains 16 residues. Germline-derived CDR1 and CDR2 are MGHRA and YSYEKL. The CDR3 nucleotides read TGCGCCAGCAGCCAACCCGCGCCAGGAAATAACTATGGCTACACCTTC. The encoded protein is CASSQPAPGNNYGYTF.

CDR3 amino acids: CASSLGGIYNEQFF. For the CDR3, the DNA is TGTGCCAGCAGCTTAGGAGGGATCTACAATGAGCAGTTCTTC. The chain employs TRBV11-1 and TRBJ2-1; TRBD2 might be the D (5 bases). The ends were cut back, 1 base at V and 3 bases at J, with 7 bases in the middle. The CDR3 consists of 14 residues. Per the germline V gene, CDR1 is SGHAT and CDR2 is FQDESV (reference sequence).

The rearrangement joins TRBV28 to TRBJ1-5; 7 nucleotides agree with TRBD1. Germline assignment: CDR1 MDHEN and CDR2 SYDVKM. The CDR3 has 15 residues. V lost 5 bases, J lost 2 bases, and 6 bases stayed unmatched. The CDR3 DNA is TGTGCCAGCAGTCCCCAGAGGGGGCGCAATCAGCCCCAGCATTTT. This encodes CASSPQRGRNQPQHF.

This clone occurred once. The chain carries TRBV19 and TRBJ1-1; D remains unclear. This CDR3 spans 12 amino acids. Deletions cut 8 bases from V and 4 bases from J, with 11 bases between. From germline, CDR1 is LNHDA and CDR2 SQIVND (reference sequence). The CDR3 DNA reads TGTGCCAGTGAGGACCGGGGCACTGAAGCTTTCTTT. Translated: CASEDRGTEAFF.

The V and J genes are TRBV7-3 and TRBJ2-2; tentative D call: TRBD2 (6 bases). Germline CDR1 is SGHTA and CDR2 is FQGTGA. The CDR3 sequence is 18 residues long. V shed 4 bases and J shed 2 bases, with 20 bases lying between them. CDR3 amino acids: CASSSPPGFGSNTGELFF. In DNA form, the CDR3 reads TGTGCCAGCAGCTCGCCCCCCGGATTCGGGAGTAACACCGGGGAGCTGTTTTTT.

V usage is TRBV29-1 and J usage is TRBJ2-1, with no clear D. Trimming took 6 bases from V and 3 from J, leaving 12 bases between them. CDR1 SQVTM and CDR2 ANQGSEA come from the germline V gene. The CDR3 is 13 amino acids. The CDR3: CSVESDFYNEQFF. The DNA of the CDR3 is TGCAGCGTAGAATCTGACTTCTACAATGAGCAGTTCTTC.

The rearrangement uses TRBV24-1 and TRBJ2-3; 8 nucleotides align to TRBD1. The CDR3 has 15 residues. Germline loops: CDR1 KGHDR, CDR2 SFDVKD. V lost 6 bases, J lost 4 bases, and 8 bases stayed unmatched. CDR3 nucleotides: TGTGCCACCAGTTATAGGACAGGGACTTCAGATACGCAGTATTTT. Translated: CATSYRTGTSDTQYF.

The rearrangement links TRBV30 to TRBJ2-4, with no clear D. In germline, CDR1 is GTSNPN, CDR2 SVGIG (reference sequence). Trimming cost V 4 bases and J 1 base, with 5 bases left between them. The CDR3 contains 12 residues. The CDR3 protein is CAWTGAKNIQYF. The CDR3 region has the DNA TGTGCCTGGACCGGGGCCAAAAACATTCAGTACTTC.

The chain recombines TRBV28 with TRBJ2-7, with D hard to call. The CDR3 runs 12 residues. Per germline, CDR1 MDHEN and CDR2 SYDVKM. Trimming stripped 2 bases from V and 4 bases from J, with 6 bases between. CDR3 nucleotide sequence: TGTGCCAGCAGTTTAGGGCATTACGAGCAGTACTTC. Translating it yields CASSLGHYEQYF.

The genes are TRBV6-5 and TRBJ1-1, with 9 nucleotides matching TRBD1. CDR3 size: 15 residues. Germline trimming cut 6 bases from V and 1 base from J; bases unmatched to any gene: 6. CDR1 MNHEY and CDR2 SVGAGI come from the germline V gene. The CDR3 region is CASRGSGQGNTEAFF. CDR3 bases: TGTGCCAGCAGGGGTTCGGGACAGGGGAACACTGAAGCTTTCTTT.

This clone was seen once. The CDR3 here is CASSELVGRGGTEAFF. In nucleotides, the CDR3 is TGTGCCAGCAGTGAACTTGTGGGGAGGGGTGGGACTGAAGCTTTCTTT. The chain uses TRBV25-1 and TRBJ1-1, with D possibly being TRBD1 (5 bases). Per germline, CDR1 MGHDK and CDR2 SYGVNS. The V end was cut by 2 bases, the J end by 5 bases, with 18 bases between. This CDR3 has 16 amino acids.

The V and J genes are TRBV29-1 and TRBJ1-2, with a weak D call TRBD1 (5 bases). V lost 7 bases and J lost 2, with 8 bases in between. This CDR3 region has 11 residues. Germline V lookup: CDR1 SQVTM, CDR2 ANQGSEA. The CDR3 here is CSAGGNYGYTF. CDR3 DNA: TGCAGCGCCGGGGGGAACTATGGCTACACCTTC.

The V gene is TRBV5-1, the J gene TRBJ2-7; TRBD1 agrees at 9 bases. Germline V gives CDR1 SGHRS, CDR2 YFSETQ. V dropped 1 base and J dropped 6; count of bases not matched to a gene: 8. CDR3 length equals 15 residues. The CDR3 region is CASSLFGQGTGEQYF. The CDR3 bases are TGCGCCAGCAGCTTGTTTGGACAGGGGACGGGCGAGCAGTACTTC. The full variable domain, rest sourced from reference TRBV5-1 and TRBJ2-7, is KAGVTQTPRYLIKTRGQQVTLSCSPISGHRSVSWYQQTPGQGLQFLFEYFSETQRNKGNFPGRFSGRQFSNSRSEMNVSTLELGDSALYLCASSLFGQGTGEQYFGPGTRLTVT.

CDR3 residues: CAISDPGFPTYEQYF. As DNA, the CDR3 is TGTGCCATCAGTGACCCGGGATTTCCGACCTACGAGCAGTACTTC. The J gene is TRBJ2-7, the V gene TRBV10-3; D perhaps matches TRBD2 (5 bases). CDR3 size: 15 residues. The ends were cut back, 3 bases at V and 2 bases at J, with 14 bases in the middle. Germline lookup yields CDR1 ENHRY and CDR2 SYGVKD.

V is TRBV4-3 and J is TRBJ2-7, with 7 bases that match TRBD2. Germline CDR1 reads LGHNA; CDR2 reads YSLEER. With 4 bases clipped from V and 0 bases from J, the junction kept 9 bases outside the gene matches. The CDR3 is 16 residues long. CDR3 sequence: CASSLLGGVDSYEQYF. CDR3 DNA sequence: TGCGCCAGCAGCCTTCTGGGGGGGGTCGACTCCTACGAGCAGTACTTC.

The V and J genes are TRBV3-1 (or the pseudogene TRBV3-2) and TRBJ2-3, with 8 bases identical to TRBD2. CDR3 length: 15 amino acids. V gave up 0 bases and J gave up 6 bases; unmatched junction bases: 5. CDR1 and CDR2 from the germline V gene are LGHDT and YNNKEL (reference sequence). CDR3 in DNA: TGTGCCAGCAGCCAAGACGGGAGGGCTTGGGATACGCAGTATTTT. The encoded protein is CASSQDGRAWDTQYF.

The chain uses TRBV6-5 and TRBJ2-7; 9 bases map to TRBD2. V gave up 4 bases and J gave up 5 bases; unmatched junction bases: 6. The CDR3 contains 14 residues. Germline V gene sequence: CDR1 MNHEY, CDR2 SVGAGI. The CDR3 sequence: CASSWTSDINEQYF. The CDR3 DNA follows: TGTGCCAGCAGTTGGACTAGCGATATCAACGAGCAGTACTTC.

This CDR3 is CASSWDRGLNEQYF. Written as DNA, the CDR3 is TGTGCCAGCAGCTGGGACAGGGGGCTCAACGAGCAGTACTTC. This chain uses TRBV7-9 with TRBJ2-7, with 12 bases that match TRBD1. The CDR3 contains 14 residues. In germline, CDR1 is SEHNR, CDR2 FQNEAQ (reference sequence). The trim removed 4 bases at V and 5 bases at J, leaving 3 bases unmatched.